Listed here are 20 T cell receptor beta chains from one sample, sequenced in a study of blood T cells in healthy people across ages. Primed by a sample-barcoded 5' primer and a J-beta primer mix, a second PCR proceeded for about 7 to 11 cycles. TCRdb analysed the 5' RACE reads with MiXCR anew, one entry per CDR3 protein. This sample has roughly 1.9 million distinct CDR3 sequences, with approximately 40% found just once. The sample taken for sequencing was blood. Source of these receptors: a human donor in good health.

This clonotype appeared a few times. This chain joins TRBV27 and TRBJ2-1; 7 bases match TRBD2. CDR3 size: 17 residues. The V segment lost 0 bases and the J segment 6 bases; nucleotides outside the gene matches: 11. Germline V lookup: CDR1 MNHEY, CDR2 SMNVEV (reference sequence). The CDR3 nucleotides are TGTGCCAGCAGTTTATCGAATCTAGCGGACAACGCCAATGAGCAGTTCTTC. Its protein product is CASSLSNLADNANEQFF.

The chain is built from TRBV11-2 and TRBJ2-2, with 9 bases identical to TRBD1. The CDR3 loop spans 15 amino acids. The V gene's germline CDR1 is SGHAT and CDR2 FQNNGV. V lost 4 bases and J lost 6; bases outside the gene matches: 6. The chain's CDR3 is CASSSGQGVAGELFF. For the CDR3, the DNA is TGTGCCAGCAGCTCGGGACAGGGAGTGGCCGGGGAGCTGTTTTTT. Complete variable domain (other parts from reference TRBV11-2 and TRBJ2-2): EAGVAQSPRYKIIEKRQSVAFWCNPISGHATLYWYQQILGQGPKLLIQFQNNGVVDDSQLPKDRFSAERLKGVDSTLKIQPAKLEDSAVYLCASSSGQGVAGELFFGEGSRLTVL.

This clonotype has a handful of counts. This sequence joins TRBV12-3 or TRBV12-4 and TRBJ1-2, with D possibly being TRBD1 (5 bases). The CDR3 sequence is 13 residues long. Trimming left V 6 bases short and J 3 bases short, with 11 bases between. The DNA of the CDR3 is TGTGCCAGCAGCCAGGGTTCGGACTATGGCTACACCTTC. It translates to CASSQGSDYGYTF.

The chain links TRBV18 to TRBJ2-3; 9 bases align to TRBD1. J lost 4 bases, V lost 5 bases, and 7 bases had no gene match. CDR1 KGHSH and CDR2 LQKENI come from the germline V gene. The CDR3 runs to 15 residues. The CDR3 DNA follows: TGTGCCAGCTCAATCGCGGGACAGGGACCAGATACGCAGTATTTT. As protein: CASSIAGQGPDTQYF.

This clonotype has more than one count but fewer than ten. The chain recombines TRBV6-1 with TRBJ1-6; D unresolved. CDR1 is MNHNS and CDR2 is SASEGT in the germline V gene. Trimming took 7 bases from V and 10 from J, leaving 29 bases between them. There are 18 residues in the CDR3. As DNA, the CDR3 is TGTGCCAGCACCTACCTTGGAGAGGGTTTGGTACCTCGGTCACCCCTCCACTTT. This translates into CASTYLGEGLVPRSPLHF.

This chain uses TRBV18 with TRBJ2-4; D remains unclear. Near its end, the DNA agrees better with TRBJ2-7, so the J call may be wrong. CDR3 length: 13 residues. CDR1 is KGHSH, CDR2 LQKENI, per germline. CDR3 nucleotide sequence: TGTGCCAGCTCACCACAGACAACCTACGAGCAGTACTTC. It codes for CASSPQTTYEQYF.

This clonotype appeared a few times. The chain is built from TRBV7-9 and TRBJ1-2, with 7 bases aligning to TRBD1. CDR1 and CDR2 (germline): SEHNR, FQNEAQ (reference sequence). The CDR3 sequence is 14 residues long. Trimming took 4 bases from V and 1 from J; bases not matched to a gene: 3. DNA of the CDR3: TGTGCCAGCAGCTGGACAGGAGTTAACTATGGCTACACCTTC. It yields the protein CASSWTGVNYGYTF.

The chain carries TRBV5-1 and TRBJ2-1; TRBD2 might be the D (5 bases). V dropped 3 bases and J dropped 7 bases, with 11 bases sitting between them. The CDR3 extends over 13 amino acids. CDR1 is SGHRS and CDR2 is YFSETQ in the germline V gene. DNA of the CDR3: TGCGCCAGCAGCTGGGGAGAAGGGAATGAGCAGTTCTTC. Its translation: CASSWGEGNEQFF.

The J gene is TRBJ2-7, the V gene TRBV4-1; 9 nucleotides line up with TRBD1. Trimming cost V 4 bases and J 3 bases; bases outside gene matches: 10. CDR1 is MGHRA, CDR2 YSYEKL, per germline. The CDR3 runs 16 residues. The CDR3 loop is CASSLSFGTGNYEQYF. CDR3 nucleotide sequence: TGCGCCAGCAGCCTCTCATTCGGGACAGGGAACTACGAGCAGTACTTC.

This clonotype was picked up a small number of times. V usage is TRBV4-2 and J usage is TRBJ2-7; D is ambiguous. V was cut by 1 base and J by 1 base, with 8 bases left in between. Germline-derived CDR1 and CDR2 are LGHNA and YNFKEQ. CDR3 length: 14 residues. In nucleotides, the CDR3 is TGTGCCAGCAGCCAAGCCCTGGCATCCTACGAGCAGTACTTC. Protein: CASSQALASYEQYF.

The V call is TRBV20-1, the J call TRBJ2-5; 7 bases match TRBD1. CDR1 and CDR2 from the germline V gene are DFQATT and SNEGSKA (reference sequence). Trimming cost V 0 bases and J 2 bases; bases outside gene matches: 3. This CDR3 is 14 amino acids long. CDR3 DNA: TGCAGTGCTAGAGATGGACAGGCTCAAGAGACCCAGTACTTC. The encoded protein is CSARDGQAQETQYF.

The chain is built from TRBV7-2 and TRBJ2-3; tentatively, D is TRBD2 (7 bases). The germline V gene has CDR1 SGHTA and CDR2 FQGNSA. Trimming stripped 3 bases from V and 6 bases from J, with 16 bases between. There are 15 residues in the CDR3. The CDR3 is CASSFDGGARDTQYF. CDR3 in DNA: TGTGCCAGCAGCTTTGATGGGGGGGCGCGGGATACGCAGTATTTT.

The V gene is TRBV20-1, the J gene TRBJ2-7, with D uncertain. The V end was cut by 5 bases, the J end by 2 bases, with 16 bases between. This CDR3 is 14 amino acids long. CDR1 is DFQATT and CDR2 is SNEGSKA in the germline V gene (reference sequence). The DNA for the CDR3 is TGCAGTGCTCCCCCACCCAAAACGGCCTACGAGCAGTACTTC. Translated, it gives CSAPPPKTAYEQYF.

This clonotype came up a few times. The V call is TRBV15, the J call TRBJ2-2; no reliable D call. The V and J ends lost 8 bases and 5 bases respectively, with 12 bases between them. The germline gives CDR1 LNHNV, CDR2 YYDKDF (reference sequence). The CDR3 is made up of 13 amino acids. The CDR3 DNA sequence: TGTGCCACCTGTGAGAGGAGTACCGGGGAGCTGTTTTTT. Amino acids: CATCERSTGELFF.

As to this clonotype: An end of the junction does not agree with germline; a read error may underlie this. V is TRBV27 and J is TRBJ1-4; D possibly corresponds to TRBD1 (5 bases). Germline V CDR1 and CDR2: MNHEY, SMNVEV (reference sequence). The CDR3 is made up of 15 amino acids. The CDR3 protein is CASSLRGKLTEKLFF. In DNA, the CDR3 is TGTGCCAGTAGTTTACGGGGGAAGCTTACCGAAAAACTGTTTTTT.

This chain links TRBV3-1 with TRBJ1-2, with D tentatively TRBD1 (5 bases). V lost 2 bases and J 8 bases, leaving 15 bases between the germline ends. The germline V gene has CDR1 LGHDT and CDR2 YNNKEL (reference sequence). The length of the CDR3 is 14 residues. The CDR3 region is CASSQRSQGGGYTF. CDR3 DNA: TGTGCCAGCAGCCAAAGAAGTCAGGGTGGAGGCTACACCTTC.

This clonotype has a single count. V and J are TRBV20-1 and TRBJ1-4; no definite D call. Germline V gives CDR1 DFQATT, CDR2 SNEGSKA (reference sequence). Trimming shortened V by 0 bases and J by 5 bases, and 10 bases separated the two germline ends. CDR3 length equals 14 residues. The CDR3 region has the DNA TGCAGTGCTAGAGACTGGGGTTCGAATGAAAAACTGTTTTTT. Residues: CSARDWGSNEKLFF.

The DNA of the CDR3 is TGCAGTGCTAGAGATTCGGGACTAGCGGGGTGGAATGAGCAGTTCTTC. Its protein is CSARDSGLAGWNEQFF. The genes are TRBV20-1 and TRBJ2-1; 13 bases match TRBD2. This CDR3 spans 16 amino acids. The V segment lost 0 bases and the J segment 7 bases; nucleotides outside the gene matches: 6. The V gene's germline CDR1 is DFQATT and CDR2 SNEGSKA (reference sequence).

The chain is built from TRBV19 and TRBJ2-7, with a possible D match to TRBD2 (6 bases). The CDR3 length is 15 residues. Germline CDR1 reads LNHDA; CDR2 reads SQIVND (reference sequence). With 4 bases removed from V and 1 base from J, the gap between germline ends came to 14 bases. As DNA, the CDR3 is TGTGCCAGTAGTAGGGGCGGGACCGCGTCCTACGAGCAGTACTTC. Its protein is CASSRGGTASYEQYF. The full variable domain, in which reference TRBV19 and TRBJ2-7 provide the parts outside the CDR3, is DGGITQSPKYLFRKEGQNVTLSCEQNLNHDAMYWYRQDPGQGLRLIYYSQIVNDFQKGDIAEGYSVSREKKESFPLTVTSAQKNPTAFYLCASSRGGTASYEQYFGPGTRLTVT.

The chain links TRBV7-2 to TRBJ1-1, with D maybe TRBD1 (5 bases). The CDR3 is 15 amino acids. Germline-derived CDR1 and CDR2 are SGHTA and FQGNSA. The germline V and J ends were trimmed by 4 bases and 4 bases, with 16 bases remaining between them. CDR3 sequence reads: CASSSTGTSGTEAFF. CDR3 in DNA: TGTGCCAGCAGCTCGACGGGGACCTCGGGCACTGAAGCTTTCTTT.